This TCR beta chain is drawn from a study of T cells in Graves' hyperthyroidism and ophthalmopathy (dated by TCRdb to about 2019). In the study overall: Peripheral blood samples were taken at the time of initial diagnosis, prior to any treatment. Once sampling was done, hyperthyroidism patients were given methimazole at a starting dose of 30 mg daily, whereas ophthalmopathy patients were given high-dose intravenous methylprednisolone. According to the paper, TCR Vbeta CDR3 sequencing was carried out on 135 peripheral blood samples, which came from fewer than 50 ophthalmopathy, under 80 hyperthyroidism and roughly 17 progressor patients. To identify TCR V-J signatures that set the groups apart, the researchers used a discovery cohort of about a hundred patients, made up of some 41 with Graves' ophthalmopathy and 57 with stable Graves' hyperthyroidism. Prospective prediction of ophthalmopathy was tested in an independent validation cohort of approximately 18 hyperthyroidism patients and some 17 patients who later progressed to ophthalmopathy. In roughly six Graves' hyperthyroidism patients, the study also compared T-cell repertoires from thyroid tissue with T-cell repertoires from blood. The 95 to 100 discovery patients were randomly split 7:3 into training and test sets. What the study reported, not specific to this receptor: No statistical method was used to fix the sample size in advance, and group allocation was not hidden from the investigators. Ophthalmopathy was separated from stable hyperthyroidism by a 13 V-J signature model, with about 86% sensitivity and roughly 84% specificity obtained in cross-validation and 80%/75% obtained in testing. Most expanded thyroid clonotypes (frequency above 0.001) were also detected in blood, a finding suggesting that blood repertoires may reflect thyroid immune responses. In validation, the model predicted progression to ophthalmopathy with over 60% sensitivity and less than 80% specificity, a median of about six months before onset.

This clonotype was observed at least ten times. Its antigen is still unknown. No clone much larger than this one lies a single base away; base qualities are absent. The cysteine opens and the phenylalanine closes a CDR3 of 13 amino acids. Only the CDR3 region is kept as DNA, spanning 39 bases read in frame from base 1. Trimming at the junction amounts to 3 bases on V and 8 bases on J, and the germline ends lie 13 bases apart. Hyperthyroidism patients were newly diagnosed, had a disease duration of under 2 months, and were aged 18 to 65 years. Any patient with an uncontrolled infection, another autoimmune disease, pregnancy or lactation was excluded. Diagnoses were established on the basis of clinical symptoms, serum thyroxine and TRAb, thyroid ultrasound, and orbital computed tomography. For progressor patients, blood was drawn at the first diagnosis of hyperthyroidism, before any ophthalmopathy symptoms had appeared. PBMCs were isolated from 10 ml of fresh peripheral blood by Ficoll-Paque density gradient centrifugation. Progressor patients were first diagnosed with Graves' hyperthyroidism and then developed ophthalmopathy during follow-up. Total RNA was extracted using Trizol reagent, and RNA quality was assessed on an Agilent 2100 Bioanalyzer.

The TCR beta CDR3 regions were amplified from RNA transcripts. The TCR CDR3 was subjected to a first round of RT-PCR using the HTBI primer set and the Qiagen OneStep RT-PCR kit. The libraries were constructed in a second round of multiplex PCR and then size-selected and purified. Paired-end sequencing of the libraries was performed with 100 bp reads on an Illumina HiSeq2000. Turning to the authors' computational methods: SOAPnuke was used to process the raw data, throwing out any read that contained adapters or uncalled bases, had a mean Phred below 15, or lacked an exact constant-primer or identifier match. COPE v1.2.5 was used to merge the high-quality paired reads, and each unique nucleotide sequence was defined as a clonotype. MiTCR v1.1 was used to align clonotypes to the IMGT TRBV, TRBD and TRBJ reference segments. Only V-J combinations with frequency above 0.0001, covering about 99% of repertoires, were analysed. The TCS score was defined as the ratio of F50 (clonal expansion) to E x V (chaos), calculated using BLOSUM62-based TCRdist between CDR3 peptides within each V-J. Welch's t-statistics and random forest reduced several hundred V-J features to 13, which were used in a naive Bayes classifier (R e1071). TCRdb reprocessed the public reads (quality trimming at Q25 with fastp, clone calling with MiXCR) and kept in-frame beta chains. For every CDR3 protein sequence, its rows merge into one entry that carries the most common genes and DNA. TCRdb, not the original authors, processed these V and J calls. Counted in this sample were some 400,000 distinct CDR3 sequences; roughly 14% of them appeared once. The ten largest make up roughly 20% of the sample.

The chain uses TRBV12-3 or TRBV12-4 and TRBJ1-1, and possibly TRBD1, on 5 matching bases. The sample comprised blood. This TCR was recovered from a man aged 25-40 years with Graves' hyperthyroidism that later progressed to Graves' ophthalmopathy. The sequenced DNA is TGTGCCAGCAGTTTTCATACAGGCCGGGAAGCTTTCTTT. This yields the protein CASSFHTGREAFF.